These 13 T cell receptor beta chains were all obtained from the same sample, sequenced in a study of blood T cells in healthy people across ages. A second PCR, run for about 7 to 11 cycles, used a sample-barcoded 5' primer plus a J-beta primer mix. Via MiXCR, TCRdb re-called the 5' RACE reads, giving one row per CDR3 protein. This table has roughly 800,000 distinct CDR3 sequences, roughly 60% appearing once. Source material: blood. The receptors shown here come from a man aged 25 to 45 in good health.

This rearrangement joins TRBV7-8 to TRBJ2-5; 7 positions match TRBD2. The CDR3 has 14 residues. V lost 1 base, J lost 5 bases, and 4 bases stayed unmatched. Germline V gene sequence: CDR1 SGHVS, CDR2 FQNEAQ. CDR3 amino acids: CASSLGLAYETQYF. DNA for the CDR3: TGTGCCAGCAGCTTAGGACTAGCTTATGAGACCCAGTACTTC.

This sequence joins TRBV5-1 and TRBJ2-3; 8 bases match TRBD2. The CDR3 loop spans 15 amino acids. The germline gives CDR1 SGHRS, CDR2 YFSETQ. The V gene end was trimmed by 3 bases and the J gene end by 5 bases; junction bases not matched to a gene: 8. The CDR3 loop reads CASSSAGLGGDTQYF. CDR3 DNA sequence: TGCGCCAGCAGCTCGGCGGGACTAGGGGGAGATACGCAGTATTTT.

The chain uses TRBV25-1 and TRBJ2-6; possible D gene TRBD1, 6 bases. Germline V gene data show CDR1 as MGHDK and CDR2 as SYGVNS. The ends were cut back, 3 bases at V and 4 bases at J, with 10 bases in the middle. CDR3 length: 15 residues. The CDR3 protein is CASSEAGAGANVLTF. The CDR3 nucleotides are TGTGCCAGCAGTGAGGCAGGGGCCGGGGCCAACGTCCTGACTTTC. Full variable domain (outside the CDR3, taken from reference TRBV25-1 and TRBJ2-6): EADIYQTPRYLVIGTGKKITLECSQTMGHDKMYWYQQDPGMELHLIHYSYGVNSTEKGDLSSESTVSRIRTEHFPLTLESARPSHTSQYLCASSEAGAGANVLTFGAGSRLTVL.

Only a few counts were recorded for this clonotype. This chain uses TRBV7-2 with TRBJ2-1; the match to TRBD2 covers 7 bases. Germline assignment: CDR1 SGHTA and CDR2 FQGNSA. The CDR3 spans 13 residues. With 6 bases clipped from V and 3 bases from J, the junction kept 2 bases outside the gene matches. In DNA form, the CDR3 reads TGTGCCAGCAGTCAGCGGGGCTACAATGAGCAGTTCTTC. Its translation is CASSQRGYNEQFF.

This clonotype has a handful of counts. A much larger clone differs by one base, so this may be a read error. The chain employs TRBV27 and TRBJ1-4; D unclear. Germline V gene lookup returns CDR1 MNHEY and CDR2 SMNVEV (reference sequence). This CDR3 is built from 13 residues. The germline V and J ends were trimmed by 5 bases and 8 bases, with 12 bases remaining between them. Written as DNA, the CDR3 is TGTGCCAGCAGTGTCAGTGGTTTCGAAAAACTGTTTTTT. Its protein is CASSVSGFEKLFF.

The genes are TRBV15 and TRBJ1-2; 9 nucleotides align to TRBD1. This CDR3 is 14 amino acids long. Germline trimming cut 2 bases from V and 5 bases from J; bases unmatched to any gene: 3. Germline CDR1 and CDR2: LNHNV and YYDKDF (reference sequence). In DNA form, the CDR3 reads TGTGCCACCAGCAGAACGGGACAGGGTTATGGCTACACCTTC. Translation: CATSRTGQGYGYTF.

This clonotype was seen only a few times. V and J are TRBV10-3 and TRBJ2-1; no definite D call. Germline CDR1 reads ENHRY; CDR2 reads SYGVKD. V was cut by 7 bases and J by 4 bases, with 17 bases left in between. CDR3 length: 15 residues. The CDR3 bases are TGTGCCATCAAAGATGACATCACGGCGTACAATGAGCAGTTCTTC. Amino acids: CAIKDDITAYNEQFF.

The sample holds a few counts of this clonotype. J is TRBJ2-1 and V is TRBV20-1, with no clear D. This CDR3 contains 12 residues. V was trimmed by 6 bases and J by 4 bases, leaving 10 bases between them. CDR1 DFQATT and CDR2 SNEGSKA come from the germline V gene (reference sequence). Written as DNA, the CDR3 is TGCAGTGCGCGGACGGTATACAATGAGCAGTTCTTC. Translating it yields CSARTVYNEQFF.

The sample holds many counts of this clonotype. The germline gene is not matched at one end of the junction; a read error may be the cause. V and J are TRBV12-3 or TRBV12-4 and TRBJ2-3; no reliable D call. There are 14 residues in the CDR3. The CDR3 DNA follows: TGTGCCAGCAGTTTCGGAGTGAGAGGAGATATGCAGTATTTT. Encoded protein: CASSFGVRGDMQYF.

V and J are TRBV4-1 and TRBJ2-7; D might be TRBD2 (6 bases). The CDR3 sequence is 13 residues long. V was cut by 5 bases and J by 4 bases, with 12 bases left in between. Per germline, CDR1 MGHRA and CDR2 YSYEKL. CDR3 in amino acids: CASSATLAYEQYF. For the CDR3, the DNA is TGCGCCAGCAGCGCCACCCTAGCGTACGAGCAGTACTTC.

There are a few counts of this clonotype. The chain combines TRBV29-1 with TRBJ1-2, with D hard to call. Deletions cut 4 bases from V and 5 bases from J, with 11 bases between. The CDR3 is 12 amino acids. Germline V gene lookup returns CDR1 SQVTM and CDR2 ANQGSEA. This CDR3 reads CSVGRRHYGYTF. The CDR3 nucleotides are TGCAGCGTTGGTCGACGCCATTATGGCTACACCTTC.

This chain joins TRBV12-3 or TRBV12-4 and TRBJ1-1, with a weak D call TRBD1 (6 bases). This CDR3 spans 12 amino acids. V lost 6 bases and J 7 bases, leaving 12 bases between the germline ends. The CDR3 DNA follows: TGTGCCAGCAGATCAGGGGCCAGTGAAGCTTTCTTT. Amino acids: CASRSGASEAFF.

The J gene is TRBJ2-1, the V gene TRBV11-2; 10 bases align to TRBD2. The V segment lost 5 bases and the J segment 9 bases; nucleotides outside the gene matches: 13. The CDR3 totals 16 residues. Germline CDR1 SGHAT, CDR2 FQNNGV. The CDR3 protein is CASSPEAGGPYSEQFF. For the CDR3, the DNA is TGTGCCAGCAGCCCTGAAGCGGGGGGGCCTTATAGTGAGCAGTTCTTC.